The 4 T cell receptor beta chains below come from one sample, sequenced in a study of shared clonotypes between healthy human individuals. Sequencing used immunoSEQ multiplex PCR; TCRdb keeps in-frame clones, though not all of them. In the table there are a few million clones, 90% to 95% of which are singletons. What was sequenced was naive CD4+ T cells sorted from blood. Subset indicated: CD45RA+ positively selected. Receptors were obtained from a man younger than 30 in good health.

The J gene is TRBJ2-5, the V gene TRBV12-5, with D perhaps assigned TRBD1 or TRBD2 (5 bases each). Germline CDR1 and CDR2: LGHNT and FRNRAP. This CDR3 is 14 amino acids long. V lost 5 bases to trimming and J lost 0 bases, with 10 bases between them. CDR3 bases: TGTGCTAGTGGTACGGGGCGGAACCAAGAGACCCAGTACTTC. Its protein product is CASGTGRNQETQYF.

This clone showed up just once. The chain combines TRBV7-2 with TRBJ2-1; 9 nucleotides line up with TRBD2. CDR1 is SGHTA and CDR2 is FQGNSA in the germline V gene. The ends lost 1 base at V and 4 bases at J; junction bases unmatched: 5. The CDR3 loop spans 16 amino acids. DNA for the CDR3: TGTGCCAGCAGCTTAGAGCGCGGGAGGGGGTACAATGAGCAGTTCTTC. The encoded protein is CASSLERGRGYNEQFF.

The J gene is TRBJ2-7, the V gene TRBV5-1; D is undetermined. Looked up from germline, CDR1 is SGHRS and CDR2 is YFSETQ. The V and J ends lost 7 bases and 7 bases respectively, with 21 bases between them. The CDR3 is 14 residues long. The CDR3 sequence is CASSPDRPALEQYF. The CDR3 nucleotides read TGCGCCAGCTCCCCGGACCGCCCTGCTTTGGAGCAGTACTTC.

The chain couples TRBV18 to TRBJ1-3; D unresolved. CDR3 length equals 16 residues. Looked up from germline, CDR1 is KGHSH and CDR2 is LQKENI. Trimming cost V 2 bases and J 0 bases, with 11 bases left between them. The CDR3 DNA follows: TGTGCCAGCTCACCATCGATCGCACTCTCTGGAAACACCATATATTTT. Translation: CASSPSIALSGNTIYF.